This T cell receptor (beta chain) was identified in a study of naive and memory T cell subsets. This clonotype showed up just a few times. As yet, its antigen is unknown. Both TRBC1 and TRBC2 were covered by a beta constant-region primer of two equimolar oligonucleotides. Nested alpha and beta constant-region primers with the SP2 primer drove four PCR rounds on ligated cDNA. Using its own MiXCR run on the UMI-ligation and nested PCR reads, TCRdb lists one record per CDR3 protein. The data hold under 150,000 distinct CDR3 sequences, with approximately 18% observed a single time. Study-level results: A few larger clonotypes appeared in naive repertoires, especially CD8, possibly memory cells re-expressing CD45RA.

The clonotype comes from a human donor in good health. The sequencing input was naive CD8+ T cells from blood.

CDR3 nucleotide sequence: TGCGCCAGCAGCCAAGATTCAGGGGACACCTACAATGAGCAGTTCTTC. This gives the protein CASSQDSGDTYNEQFF. This chain joins TRBV4-1 and TRBJ2-1; maybe TRBD1 (6 bases). V shed 0 bases and J shed 2 bases, with 11 bases lying between them. Germline CDR1 and CDR2: MGHRA and YSYEKL. CDR3 length equals 16 residues.